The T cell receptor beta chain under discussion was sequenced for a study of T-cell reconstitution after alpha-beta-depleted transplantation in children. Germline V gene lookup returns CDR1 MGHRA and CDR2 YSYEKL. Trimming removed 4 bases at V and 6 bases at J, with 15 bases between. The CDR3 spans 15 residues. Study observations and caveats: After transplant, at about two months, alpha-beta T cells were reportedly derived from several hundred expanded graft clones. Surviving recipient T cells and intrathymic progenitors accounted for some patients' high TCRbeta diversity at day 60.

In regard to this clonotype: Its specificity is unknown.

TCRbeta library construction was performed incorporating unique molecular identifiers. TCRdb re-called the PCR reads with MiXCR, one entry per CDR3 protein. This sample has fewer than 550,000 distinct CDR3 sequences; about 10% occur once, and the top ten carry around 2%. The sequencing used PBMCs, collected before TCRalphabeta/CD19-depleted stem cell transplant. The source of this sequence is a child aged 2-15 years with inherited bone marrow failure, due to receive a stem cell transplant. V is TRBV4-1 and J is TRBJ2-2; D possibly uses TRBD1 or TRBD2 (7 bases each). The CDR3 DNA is TGCGCCAGCAGCCTGCCAGGGGGGGAGCCCGGGGAGCTGTTTTTT. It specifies CASSLPGGEPGELFF.